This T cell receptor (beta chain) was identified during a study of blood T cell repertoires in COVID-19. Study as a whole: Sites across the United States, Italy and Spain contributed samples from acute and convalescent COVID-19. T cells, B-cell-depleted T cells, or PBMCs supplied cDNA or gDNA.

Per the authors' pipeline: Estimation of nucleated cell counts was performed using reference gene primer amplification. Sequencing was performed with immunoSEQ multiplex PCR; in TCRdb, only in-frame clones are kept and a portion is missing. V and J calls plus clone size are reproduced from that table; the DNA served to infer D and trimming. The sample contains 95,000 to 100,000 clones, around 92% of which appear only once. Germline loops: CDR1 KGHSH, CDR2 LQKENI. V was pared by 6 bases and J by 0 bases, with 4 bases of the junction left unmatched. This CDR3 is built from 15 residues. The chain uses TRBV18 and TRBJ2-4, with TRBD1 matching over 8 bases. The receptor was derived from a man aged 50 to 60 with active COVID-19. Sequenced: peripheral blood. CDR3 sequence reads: CASSRTGLAKNIQYF. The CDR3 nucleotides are TGTGCCAGCTCCCGGACAGGGCTAGCCAAAAACATTCAGTACTTC.